This TCR beta chain was found in a study of Graves' ophthalmopathy and Graves' hyperthyroidism. V was pared by 5 bases and J by 3 bases, with 11 bases of the junction left unmatched. The CDR3 contains 18 residues. TCR beta CDR3 regions were amplified from RNA transcripts. The first-round RT-PCR employed HTBI primers together with the Qiagen OneStep RT-PCR kit. A multiplex PCR was then performed as the second round. TCRdb re-called the multiplex PCR reads through MiXCR, storing one row per CDR3 protein. Altogether some 350,000 distinct CDR3 sequences are present, about 15% being singletons, with the ten largest covering 2% to 3%.

Material: peripheral blood. J is TRBJ2-2 and V is TRBV12-3 or TRBV12-4; TRBD2 matches at 11 bases. The sequence derives from an adult woman with stable Graves' hyperthyroidism. CDR3 DNA sequence: TGTGCCAGCAGTGCCGGTTTAGCGGGAGGGCCGGACACCGGGGAGCTGTTTTTT. Translation: CASSAGLAGGPDTGELFF.